Below are 9 T cell receptor beta chains sequenced from a single sample in a study of cytomegalovirus exposure and HLA in healthy donors. PCR was performed using 60 Vbeta and 13 Jbeta primers. Libraries were prepared by immunoSEQ multiplex PCR; TCRdb keeps only in-frame clonotypes and omits some of them. The sample consists of roughly 190,000 clones, approximately 82% of them appearing once. The sequencing input was PBMCs. The receptors were gathered from a woman younger than 30 in good health and CMV-seronegative.

V gene TRBV6-6 combines with J gene TRBJ1-5, with D perhaps TRBD1 (6 bases). Trimming took 6 bases from V and 1 from J, leaving 10 bases between them. This CDR3 has 14 amino acids. Per the germline V gene, CDR1 is MNHNY and CDR2 is SVGAGI (reference sequence). CDR3 sequence: CASSVRGSNQPQHF. DNA for the CDR3: TGTGCCAGCAGCGTCAGGGGAAGCAATCAGCCCCAGCATTTT.

The gene calls are TRBV10-3 and TRBJ2-1, with a tentative D call TRBD2 (5 bases). The CDR3 has 14 residues. V shed 2 bases and J shed 3 bases, with 8 bases lying between them. CDR1 ENHRY and CDR2 SYGVKD come from the germline V gene. CDR3 sequence: CAISEGENYNEQFF. The CDR3 nucleotides are TGTGCCATCAGTGAGGGGGAGAACTACAATGAGCAGTTCTTC.

This clone was found a few times. The chain joins TRBV6-1 to TRBJ2-2; D gene uncertain. CDR1 is MNHNS and CDR2 is SASEGT in the germline V gene. Trimming removed 6 bases at V and 7 bases at J, with 9 bases between. The CDR3 totals 12 residues. The CDR3 sequence is CASRTGGGELFF. For the CDR3, the DNA is TGTGCCAGCAGAACCGGCGGCGGGGAGCTGTTTTTT.

The count of this clone is one. The chain joins TRBV10-3 to TRBJ1-5; TRBD1 agrees at 11 bases. Germline assignment: CDR1 ENHRY and CDR2 SYGVKD. The CDR3 is made up of 14 amino acids. The V segment lost 6 bases and the J segment 5 bases; nucleotides outside the gene matches: 3. The CDR3 here is CAIRGQGADQPQHF. In DNA, the CDR3 is TGTGCCATCAGAGGACAGGGGGCTGATCAGCCCCAGCATTTT.

This clone was detected only once. The rearrangement links TRBV7-9 to TRBJ2-3; 9 nucleotides match TRBD2. The germline gives CDR1 SEHNR, CDR2 FQNEAQ (reference sequence). This CDR3 has 17 amino acids. With V trimmed by 1 base and J by 2 bases, 7 bases remained unmatched. The CDR3 is CASSLGGAGGDTDTQYF. The CDR3 bases are TGTGCCAGCAGCTTAGGAGGCGCGGGAGGGGACACAGATACGCAGTATTTT.

The chain uses TRBV10-2 and TRBJ2-2, with D tentatively TRBD2 (7 bases). The CDR3 loop spans 15 amino acids. Germline V gene lookup returns CDR1 WSHSY and CDR2 SAAADI. With 11 bases removed from V and 0 bases from J, the gap between germline ends came to 16 bases. The CDR3 DNA is TGCGCCGGGGGGGGGCCTAGCGCGAACACCGGGGAGCTGTTTTTT. Residues: CAGGGPSANTGELFF.

Written as DNA, the CDR3 is TGTGCCAGCAGCCGGACAGCCTCTGTGGACTATGGCTACACCTTC. This translates into CASSRTASVDYGYTF. This sequence joins TRBV27 and TRBJ1-2, with D possibly TRBD1 on 6 matching bases. Germline loops: CDR1 MNHEY, CDR2 SMNVEV (reference sequence). V lost 6 bases, J lost 3 bases, and 17 bases lay in between. The length of the CDR3 is 15 residues.

The chain employs TRBV19 and TRBJ2-5, with 9 bases that match TRBD1. Germline V lookup: CDR1 LNHDA, CDR2 SQIVND (reference sequence). The CDR3 spans 15 residues. V lost 6 bases and J lost 4; bases outside the gene matches: 9. DNA of the CDR3: TGTGCCAGTAGGATATCGGGACAGGGAGGAGAGACCCAGTACTTC. Translation: CASRISGQGGETQYF.

This rearrangement joins TRBV28 to TRBJ2-1, with D possibly being TRBD1 (7 bases). CDR3 length equals 16 residues. The germline gives CDR1 MDHEN, CDR2 SYDVKM. Trimming took 6 bases from V and 5 from J, leaving 20 bases between them. The CDR3 reads CASRRGVGTVHNEQFF. In DNA form, the CDR3 reads TGTGCCAGCAGAAGGGGGGTAGGGACAGTTCACAATGAGCAGTTCTTC.